The T cell receptor (beta chain) under discussion was sequenced for a study of T cell responses to AZD1222 COVID-19 vaccine. The protocol was immunoSEQ multiplex PCR, while the TCRdb copy is restricted to in-frame clones and leaves out a portion. This table holds around 99,000 clones, 91% found once. Trimming at V came to 1 base and at J to 2 bases, leaving 1 base not matched to a gene. In germline, CDR1 is MGHRA, CDR2 YSYEKL. The CDR3 is made up of 16 amino acids. Here the sequenced sample was peripheral blood, taken on day 0 of AZD1222 vaccination. The rearrangement uses TRBV4-1 and TRBJ2-7, with 14 bases matching TRBD2. The source is an adult in good health. CDR3 sequence: CASSQAGLAGAYEQYF. For the CDR3, the DNA is TGCGCCAGCAGCCAAGCGGGACTAGCGGGGGCCTACGAGCAGTACTTC.